This TCR beta chain was observed in a study of identical twins (TCRdb year 2016). Study-wide context: The study deep-sequenced TCR alpha and beta repertoires from monozygotic twins, unrelated adults of various ages and cord blood to test whether fetal clonotypes persist. To rule out contamination, the twin experiments were replicated at different times with different library preparation protocols.

V sheds 1 base and J sheds 1 base, leaving 11 bases between their ends. Reading from cysteine to phenylalanine, the CDR3 counts 17 amino acids. Of all the DNA, just the CDR3 is kept, 51 bases in frame from base 1. Per the germline V gene, SGHVS is the CDR1 and FQNEAQ is the CDR2. Broader findings and caveats from the paper: In beta out-of-frame sequences, excess twin sharing was weaker, because having fewer shared sequences lowered the signal-to-noise ratio. Compared with coincidental sharing between unrelated individuals, out-of-frame TCR alpha sequences shared between twins had an excess of sequences with low generation probability. Because the same donors could not be followed over many years, the conclusions depended on cross-sectional statistical analysis. Abundant cord blood beta clonotypes had fewer insertions, young adult naive repertoires showed a similar but weaker trend, and memory repertoires showed no such trend. Invariant T cells such as MAIT and iNKT could partly confound zero-insertion analyses, although diverse VJ usage argued against such confounding for most clonotypes. In monozygotic twins, out-of-frame TCR alpha sharing was systematically underestimated by recombination models, although the models agreed with sharing between unrelated individuals.

Libraries were constructed by 5' RACE. Sequencing was performed on an Illumina HiSeq 2000. A universal primer binding site was added through template switching, and the final cDNA carried a unique molecular identifier so that TCR cDNA molecules could be counted accurately. First-strand cDNA for TCR alpha and beta chains was synthesized from specific primers in the conserved constant-segment region. To control for contamination, every cDNA library carried two barcodes: a SMART-Mk sample barcode plus Illumina barcodes. TruSeq adapter sequences and Illumina sample barcodes were added in two successive PCR steps. The Illumina HiSeq platform was used with custom primers to sequence TCR alpha and beta cDNA libraries. The authors' analysis ran thus. MiGEC processed the raw reads to extract unique molecular identifiers, while MiXCR was used to determine the CDR3 positions. Recombination models were inferred per individual with the repgenHMM and IGoR tools using an EM algorithm. Shared clonotype analysis was performed with the tcR package in R, normalizing sharing by the product of cloneset sizes. To study raw recombination free of thymic and clonal selection effects, out-of-frame nonproductive sequences were analyzed. TCRdb reanalyzed the raw reads on its own, using fastp at Q25 for trimming and MiXCR for clone calling, and kept in-frame beta chains. For every CDR3 protein sequence, its rows merge into one entry that carries the most common genes and DNA. TCRdb assigned the V and J calls; the authors' analysis was not used. The sample profile shows about 330,000 distinct CDR3 sequences; around 12% of them were found once. The ten biggest clones cover around 7.2% of the sample.

Every donor in the study was a healthy Caucasian. The twin cohort consisted of three pairs of female monozygotic twins, all aged about 18 to 30 years. CD4+ and CD8+ T cell populations were isolated with positive isolation kits from Invitrogen. In regard to this clonotype: The antigen it binds to is not known. Base quality data are lacking; no much larger clone is found one base away.

These data also formed part of another study, on yellow fever vaccine responses in identical twins. From the second report: According to the authors, the vaccine-induced T cell response in identical twins seemed to be partly convergent and partly specific to each individual. In the study, vaccine-responding T cell clones were precisely tracked in identical twins.

This TCR came from a woman aged 18-30 years in good health. Sequencing was carried out using CD8+ T cells sorted from blood. The receptor chain draws on TRBV7-8 and TRBJ2-6, with TRBD1 tentatively as D gene (5 bases match). The CDR3 corresponds to CASSLELQGSGANVLTF. The DNA reads TGTGCCAGCAGCTTAGAACTTCAGGGTTCTGGGGCCAACGTCCTGACTTTC.